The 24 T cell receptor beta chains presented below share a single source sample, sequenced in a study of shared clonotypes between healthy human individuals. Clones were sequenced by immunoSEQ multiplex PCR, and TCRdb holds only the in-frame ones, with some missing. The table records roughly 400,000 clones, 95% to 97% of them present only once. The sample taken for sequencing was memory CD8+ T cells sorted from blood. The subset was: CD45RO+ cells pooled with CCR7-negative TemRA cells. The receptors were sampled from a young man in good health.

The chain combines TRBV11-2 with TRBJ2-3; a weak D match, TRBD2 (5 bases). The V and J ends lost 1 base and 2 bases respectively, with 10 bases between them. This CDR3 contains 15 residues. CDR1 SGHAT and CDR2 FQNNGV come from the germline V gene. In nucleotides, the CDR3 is TGTGCCAGCAGCTTAGGACTATCCTTCACAGATACGCAGTATTTT. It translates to CASSLGLSFTDTQYF.

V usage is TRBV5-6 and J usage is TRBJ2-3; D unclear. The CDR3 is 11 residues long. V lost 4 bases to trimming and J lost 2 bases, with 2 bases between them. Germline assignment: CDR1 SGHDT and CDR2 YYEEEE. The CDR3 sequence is CASSHTDTQYF. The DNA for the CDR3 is TGTGCCAGCAGCCACACAGATACGCAGTATTTT.

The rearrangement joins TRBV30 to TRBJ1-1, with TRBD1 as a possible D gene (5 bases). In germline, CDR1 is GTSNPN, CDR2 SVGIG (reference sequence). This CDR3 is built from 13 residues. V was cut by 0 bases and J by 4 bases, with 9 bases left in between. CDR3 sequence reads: CAWSVGVGTEAFF. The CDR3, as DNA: TGTGCCTGGAGTGTAGGGGTAGGCACTGAAGCTTTCTTT.

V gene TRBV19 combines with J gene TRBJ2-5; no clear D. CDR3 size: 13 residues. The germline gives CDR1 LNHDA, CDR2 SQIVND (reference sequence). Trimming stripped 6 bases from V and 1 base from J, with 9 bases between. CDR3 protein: CASRAVAQETQYF. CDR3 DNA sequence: TGTGCCAGTAGGGCAGTGGCCCAAGAGACCCAGTACTTC.

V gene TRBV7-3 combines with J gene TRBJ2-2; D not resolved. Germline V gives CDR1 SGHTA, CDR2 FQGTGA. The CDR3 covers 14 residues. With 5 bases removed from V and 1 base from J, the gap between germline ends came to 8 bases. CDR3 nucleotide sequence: TGTGCCAGCAGCCTATCACGGAACACCGGGGAGCTGTTTTTT. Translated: CASSLSRNTGELFF.

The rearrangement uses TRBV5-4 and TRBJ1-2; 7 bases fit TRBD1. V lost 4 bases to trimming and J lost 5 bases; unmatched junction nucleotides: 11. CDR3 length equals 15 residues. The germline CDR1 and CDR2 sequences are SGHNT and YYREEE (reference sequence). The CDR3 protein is CASSLYLQGRYGYTF. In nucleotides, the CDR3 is TGTGCCAGCAGCCTCTACTTACAGGGGAGGTATGGCTACACCTTC.

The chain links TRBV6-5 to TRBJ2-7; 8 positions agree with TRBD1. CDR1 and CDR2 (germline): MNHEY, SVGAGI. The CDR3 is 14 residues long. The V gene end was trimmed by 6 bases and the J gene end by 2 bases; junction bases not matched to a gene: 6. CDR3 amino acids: CASRYRDRPYEQYF. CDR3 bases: TGTGCCAGCAGGTACCGGGACAGGCCCTACGAGCAGTACTTC.

The CDR3 region is CASSRESGYTF. For the CDR3, the DNA is TGTGCCAGCAGCAGGGAAAGTGGCTACACCTTC. The chain uses TRBV2 and TRBJ1-2; TRBD1 might be the D (5 bases). Germline lookup yields CDR1 SNHLY and CDR2 FYNNEI. The ends were cut back, 6 bases at V and 7 bases at J, with 9 bases in the middle. The CDR3 is made up of 11 amino acids.

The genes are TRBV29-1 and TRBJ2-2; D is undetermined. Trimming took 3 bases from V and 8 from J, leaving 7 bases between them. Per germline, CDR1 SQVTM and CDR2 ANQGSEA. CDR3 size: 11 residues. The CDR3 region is CSVDTAGELFF. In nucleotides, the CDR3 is TGCAGCGTTGATACAGCGGGGGAGCTGTTTTTT.

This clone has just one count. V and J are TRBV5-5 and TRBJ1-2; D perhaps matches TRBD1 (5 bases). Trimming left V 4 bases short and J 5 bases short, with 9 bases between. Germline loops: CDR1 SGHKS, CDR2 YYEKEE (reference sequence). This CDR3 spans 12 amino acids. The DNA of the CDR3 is TGTGCCAGCAGCCTCGGGACTTATGGCTACACCTTC. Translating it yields CASSLGTYGYTF.

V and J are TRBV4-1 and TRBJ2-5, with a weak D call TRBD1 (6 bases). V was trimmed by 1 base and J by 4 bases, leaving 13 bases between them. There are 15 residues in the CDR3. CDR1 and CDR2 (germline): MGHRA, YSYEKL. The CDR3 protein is CASSQGLQGRETQYF. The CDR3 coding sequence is TGCGCCAGCAGCCAAGGTTTACAGGGTAGAGAGACCCAGTACTTC.

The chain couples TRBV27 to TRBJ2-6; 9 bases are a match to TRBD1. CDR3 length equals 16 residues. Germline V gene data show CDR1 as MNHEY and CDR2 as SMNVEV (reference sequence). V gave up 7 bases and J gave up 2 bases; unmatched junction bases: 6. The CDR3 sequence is CASTLNRGPGANVLTF. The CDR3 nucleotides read TGTGCCAGCACACTAAACAGGGGGCCTGGGGCCAACGTCCTGACTTTC.

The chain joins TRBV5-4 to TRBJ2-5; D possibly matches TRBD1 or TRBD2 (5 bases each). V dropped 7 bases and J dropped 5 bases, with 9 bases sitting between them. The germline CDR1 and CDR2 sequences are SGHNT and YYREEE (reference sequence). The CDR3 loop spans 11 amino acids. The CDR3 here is CASGRQETQYF. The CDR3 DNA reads TGTGCCAGCGGGAGACAGGAGACCCAGTACTTC.

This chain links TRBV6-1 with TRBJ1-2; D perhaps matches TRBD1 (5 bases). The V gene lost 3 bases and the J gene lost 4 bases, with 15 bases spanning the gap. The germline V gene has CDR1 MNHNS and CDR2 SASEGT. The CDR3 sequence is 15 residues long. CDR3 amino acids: CASSEAGNIGYGYTF. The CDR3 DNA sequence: TGTGCCAGCAGTGAGGCAGGGAATATCGGCTATGGCTACACCTTC.

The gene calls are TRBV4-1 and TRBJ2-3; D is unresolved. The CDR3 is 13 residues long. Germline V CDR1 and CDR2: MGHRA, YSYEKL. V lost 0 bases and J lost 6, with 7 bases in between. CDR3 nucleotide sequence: TGCGCCAGCAGCCAAGACCTAGGGGATACGCAGTATTTT. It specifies CASSQDLGDTQYF.

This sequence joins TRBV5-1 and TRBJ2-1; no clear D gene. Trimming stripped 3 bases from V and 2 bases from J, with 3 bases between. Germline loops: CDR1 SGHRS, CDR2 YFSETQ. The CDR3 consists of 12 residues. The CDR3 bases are TGCGCCAGCAGCTCGGCCTACAATGAGCAGTTCTTC. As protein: CASSSAYNEQFF. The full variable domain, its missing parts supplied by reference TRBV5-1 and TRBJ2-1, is KAGVTQTPRYLIKTRGQQVTLSCSPISGHRSVSWYQQTPGQGLQFLFEYFSETQRNKGNFPGRFSGRQFSNSRSEMNVSTLELGDSALYLCASSSAYNEQFFGPGTRLTVL.

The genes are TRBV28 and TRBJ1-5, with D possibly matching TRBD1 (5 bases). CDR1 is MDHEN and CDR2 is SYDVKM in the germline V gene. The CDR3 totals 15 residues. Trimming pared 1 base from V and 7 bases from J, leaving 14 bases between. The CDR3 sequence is CASSLLSGGRQPQHF. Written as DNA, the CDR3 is TGTGCCAGCAGTTTATTAAGTGGGGGTAGGCAGCCCCAGCATTTT.

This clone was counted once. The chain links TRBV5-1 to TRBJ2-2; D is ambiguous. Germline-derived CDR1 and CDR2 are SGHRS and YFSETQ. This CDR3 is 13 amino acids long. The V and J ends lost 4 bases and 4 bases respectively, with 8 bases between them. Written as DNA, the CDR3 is TGCGCCAGCAGCGGCTACAGCACCGGGGAGCTGTTTTTT. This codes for CASSGYSTGELFF.

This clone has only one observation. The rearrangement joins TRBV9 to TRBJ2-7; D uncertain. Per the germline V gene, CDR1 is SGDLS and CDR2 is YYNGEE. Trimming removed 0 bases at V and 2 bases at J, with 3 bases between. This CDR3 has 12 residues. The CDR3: CASSVVTYEQYF. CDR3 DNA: TGTGCCAGCAGCGTAGTCACCTACGAGCAGTACTTC. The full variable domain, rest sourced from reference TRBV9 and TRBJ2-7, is DSGVTQTPKHLITATGQRVTLRCSPRSGDLSVYWYQQSLDQGLQFLIQYYNGEERAKGNILERFSAQQFPDLHSELNLSSLELGDSALYFCASSVVTYEQYFGPGTRLTVT.

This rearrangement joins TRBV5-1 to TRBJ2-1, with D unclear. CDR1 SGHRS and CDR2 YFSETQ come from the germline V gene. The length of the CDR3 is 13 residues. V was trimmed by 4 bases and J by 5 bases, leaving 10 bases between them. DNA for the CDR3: TGCGCCAGCAGCCAACTCCCCGACAATGAGCAGTTCTTC. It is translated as CASSQLPDNEQFF.

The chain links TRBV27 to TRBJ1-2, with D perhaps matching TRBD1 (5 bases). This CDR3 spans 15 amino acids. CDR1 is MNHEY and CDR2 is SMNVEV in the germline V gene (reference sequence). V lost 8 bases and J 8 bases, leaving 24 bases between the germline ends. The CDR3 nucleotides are TGTGCCAGCGGAAACTCGCTGACCGCATGGACAGGCTACACCTTC. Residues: CASGNSLTAWTGYTF.

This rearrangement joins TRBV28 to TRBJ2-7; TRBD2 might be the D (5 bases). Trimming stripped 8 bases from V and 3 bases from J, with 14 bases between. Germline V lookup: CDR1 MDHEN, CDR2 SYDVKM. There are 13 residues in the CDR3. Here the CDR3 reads CASDRGAYYEQYF. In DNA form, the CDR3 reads TGTGCCAGCGACCGGGGTGCCTACTACGAGCAGTACTTC. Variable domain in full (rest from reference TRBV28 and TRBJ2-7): DVKVTQSSRYLVKRTGEKVFLECVQDMDHENMFWYRQDPGLGLRLIYFSYDVKMKEKGDIPEGYSVSREKKERFSLILESASTNQTSMYLCASDRGAYYEQYFGPGTRLTVT.

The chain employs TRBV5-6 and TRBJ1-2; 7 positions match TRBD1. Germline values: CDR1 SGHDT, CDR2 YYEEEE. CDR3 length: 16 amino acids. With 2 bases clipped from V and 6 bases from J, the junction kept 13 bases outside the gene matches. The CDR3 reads CASSLPRDSLIHGYTF. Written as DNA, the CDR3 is TGTGCCAGCAGCTTACCCCGGGACAGCTTGATTCATGGCTACACCTTC.

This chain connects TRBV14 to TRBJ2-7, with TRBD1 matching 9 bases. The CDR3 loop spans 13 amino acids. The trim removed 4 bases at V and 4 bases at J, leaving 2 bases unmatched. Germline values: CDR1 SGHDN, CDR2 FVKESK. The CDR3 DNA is TGTGCCAGCAGCCTGACAGGGGGGTACGAGCAGTACTTC. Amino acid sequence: CASSLTGGYEQYF.